This record covers a single T cell receptor beta chain. This specimen comes from a study of blood T cell repertoires in COVID-19. As for the study in general: Italy, Spain and the United States were the sources of the convalescent and acute COVID-19 samples. In each case, the material was cDNA or gDNA derived from T cells, B-cell-depleted T cells, or PBMCs.

Original analysis: Reference gene primer amplification yielded estimated nucleated cell counts. Using immunoSEQ multiplex PCR, the repertoire was profiled, and TCRdb retains in-frame clones only, with some absent. Clonal size and the V and J genes are those of that table, whereas D and trimming came from the DNA. The table has under 150,000 clones, more than 75% seen once. The CDR3 length is 19 residues. V lost 1 base, J lost 1 base, and 10 bases stayed unmatched. In germline, CDR1 is LGHNA, CDR2 YNFKEQ. V and J are TRBV4-2 and TRBJ2-3; 11 bases match TRBD2. The clonotype comes from a woman aged 40-49 years with acute or convalescent COVID-19. Sequencing was performed on peripheral blood. The CDR3 region is CASSQGGLAGLGGTDTQYF. The DNA for the CDR3 is TGTGCCAGCAGCCAAGGTGGACTAGCGGGCCTCGGAGGCACAGATACGCAGTATTTT.